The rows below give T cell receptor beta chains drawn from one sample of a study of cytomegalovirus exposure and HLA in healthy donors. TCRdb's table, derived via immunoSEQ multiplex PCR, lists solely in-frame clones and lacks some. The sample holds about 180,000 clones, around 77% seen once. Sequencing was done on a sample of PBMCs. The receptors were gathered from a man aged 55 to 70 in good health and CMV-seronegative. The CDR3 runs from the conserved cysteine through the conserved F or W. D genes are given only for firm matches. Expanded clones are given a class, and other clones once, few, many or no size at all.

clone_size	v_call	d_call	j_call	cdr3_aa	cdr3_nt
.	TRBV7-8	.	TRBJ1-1	CASSFQGGTEAFF	TGTGCCAGCAGCTTCCAGGGCGGCACTGAAGCTTTCTTT
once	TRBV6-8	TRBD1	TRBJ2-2	CASSYSRGQGNTGELFF	TGTGCCAGCAGTTACTCGCGAGGACAGGGGAACACCGGGGAGCTGTTTTTT
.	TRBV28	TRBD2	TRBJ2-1	CASSTLGEATSGAYNEQFF	TGTGCCAGCAGTACTTTGGGGGAGGCGACTAGCGGGGCCTACAATGAGCAGTTCTTC
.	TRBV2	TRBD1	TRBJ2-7	CATGQGTYYEQYF	TGTGCCACTGGACAGGGGACCTACTACGAGCAGTACTTC
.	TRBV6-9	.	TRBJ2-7	CARISPQPLVVYEQYF	TGTGCCAGGATCTCCCCTCAGCCTCTAGTAGTCTACGAGCAGTACTTC
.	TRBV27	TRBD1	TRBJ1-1	CASHRLDRVNPEAFF	TGTGCCAGCCATCGCCTGGACAGGGTGAACCCTGAAGCTTTCTTT
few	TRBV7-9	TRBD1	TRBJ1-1	CASRSDRVETEAFF	TGTGCCAGCAGATCGGACAGGGTGGAGACTGAAGCTTTCTTT
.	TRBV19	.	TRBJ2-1	CASSIGSSRVNEQFF	TGTGCCAGTAGTATAGGGTCCTCAAGAGTCAATGAGCAGTTCTTC
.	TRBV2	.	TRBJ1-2	CASRGGGVNGYTF	TGTGCCAGCAGGGGGGGAGGGGTAAATGGCTACACCTTC
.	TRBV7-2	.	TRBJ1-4	CASSFTRRDEKLFF	TGTGCCAGCAGCTTCACCAGGCGGGATGAAAAACTGTTTTTT